This is a list of T cell receptor beta chains from one sample in a study of control samples from healthy donors and cancer patients. The method was immunoSEQ multiplex PCR; TCRdb's version includes in-frame clones alone and lacks a portion of them. This table has 150,000 to 200,000 clones, roughly nine tenths appearing once. The sample consisted of blood. The receptors originated from a woman aged 25 to 39 in good health. Each CDR3 is given with its conserved first and last residue. A D gene is named only where the DNA matches it firmly. Rows give clone size only sometimes, using once, few, many, or a class for an expanded clone.

cdr3_aa cdr3_nt cdr3_length clone_size v_call d_call j_call
CASSDPSSYNEQFF TGTGCCAGCAGTGACCCGAGCTCCTACAATGAGCAGTTCTTC 14 NA TRBV25-1 NA TRBJ2-1
CASSVSRAYGYTF TGTGCCAGCAGTGTAAGCCGGGCCTATGGCTACACCTTC 13 NA TRBV2 NA TRBJ1-2
CASSLGGLAGDTQYF TGTGCCAGCAGCTTAGGGGGACTAGCGGGGGATACGCAGTATTTT 15 NA TRBV7-2 TRBD2 TRBJ2-3
CASSYLGTGFTEAFF TGTGCCAGCAGTTACCTCGGGACAGGGTTCACTGAAGCTTTCTTT 15 NA TRBV6-2/TRBV6-3 TRBD1 TRBJ1-1
CASSLEEGGYGYTF TGTGCCAGCAGCTTAGAAGAGGGCGGCTATGGCTACACCTTC 14 NA TRBV7-9 NA TRBJ1-2
CASNQRSSYNSPLHF TGTGCCAGTAATCAGAGAAGCTCCTATAATTCACCCCTCCACTTT 15 NA TRBV19 NA TRBJ1-6
CASSLSQGYTF TGTGCCAGCAGCCTCAGCCAGGGCTACACCTTC 11 NA TRBV7-9 NA TRBJ1-2
CASSGDPYNEQFF TGTGCCAGCTCGGGGGACCCCTACAATGAGCAGTTCTTC 13 NA TRBV18 NA TRBJ2-1
CASSLVGSNEKLFF TGTGCCAGCAGTTTAGTAGGGAGTAATGAAAAACTGTTTTTT 14 NA TRBV28 NA TRBJ1-4
CASSPGSYNEQFF TGTGCCAGCAGCCCTGGGTCTTACAATGAGCAGTTCTTC 13 once TRBV9 NA TRBJ2-1
CASSLALRNQPQHF TGTGCCAGCAGTTTAGCTCTGCGCAATCAGCCCCAGCATTTT 14 NA TRBV28 NA TRBJ1-5
CASSLDSHNSPLHF TGTGCCAGCAGTTTGGACAGTCATAATTCACCCCTCCACTTT 14 NA TRBV27 NA TRBJ1-6
CASSESAATNEKLFF TGTGCCAGCAGTGAGTCGGCAGCAACTAATGAAAAACTGTTTTTT 15 few TRBV25-1 NA TRBJ1-4
CASSLDGYEQYF TGTGCCAGCAGCTTGGACGGCTACGAGCAGTACTTC 12 NA TRBV5-4 NA TRBJ2-7
CASSVGSETGGTEAFF TGTGCCAGCAGCGTAGGGTCAGAGACAGGGGGGACTGAAGCTTTCTTT 16 once TRBV9 TRBD1 TRBJ1-1
CASSLATGLANEQFF TGCGCCAGCAGCTTGGCGACAGGGTTGGCCAATGAGCAGTTCTTC 15 once TRBV5-1 TRBD1 TRBJ2-1
CASAGTATNEKLFF TGTGCCAGCGCTGGGACAGCAACTAATGAAAAACTGTTTTTT 14 NA TRBV18 TRBD1 TRBJ1-4
CASSLVRNYGYTF TGTGCCAGCAGCTTAGTTCGGAACTATGGCTACACCTTC 13 NA TRBV11-1 NA TRBJ1-2
CASSPGQGITDTQYF TGTGCCAGCAGCCCTGGACAGGGGATTACAGATACGCAGTATTTT 15 NA TRBV7-6 TRBD1 TRBJ2-3
CAWDRVYEQYF TGTGCCTGGGACAGGGTCTACGAGCAGTACTTC 11 NA TRBV30 TRBD1 TRBJ2-7
CASSHDRGPSYEQYF TGTGCCAGCAGTCATGACAGGGGCCCCTCCTACGAGCAGTACTTC 15 NA TRBV28 TRBD1 TRBJ2-7
CASSYGGRTEAFF TGTGCCAGCAGTTACGGGGGAAGAACTGAAGCTTTCTTT 13 NA TRBV6-5 NA TRBJ1-1
CASSPGHGSSYEQYF TGTGCCAGTAGTCCGGGACATGGGAGCTCCTACGAGCAGTACTTC 15 NA TRBV19 NA TRBJ2-7
CAISAGATEAFF TGTGCCATCAGCGCAGGGGCCACTGAAGCTTTCTTT 12 NA TRBV10-3 NA TRBJ1-1
CASSRQGLGELFF TGTGCCAGCAGCCGACAGGGGCTGGGGGAGCTGTTTTTT 13 NA TRBV6-2/TRBV6-3 TRBD1 TRBJ2-2
CASSLQGAFTDTQYF TGTGCCAGCAGCTTACAGGGGGCGTTCACAGATACGCAGTATTTT 15 NA TRBV7-8 TRBD1 TRBJ2-3
CASSGDRGETQYF TGCGCCAGCAGCGGGGACAGGGGCGAGACCCAGTACTTC 13 NA TRBV5-1 TRBD1 TRBJ2-5
CASSLWGESNQPQHF TGTGCCAGCAGCTTATGGGGGGAAAGCAATCAGCCCCAGCATTTT 15 many TRBV7-8 NA TRBJ1-5
CASSLAGGAGETQYF TGTGCCAGCAGCTTAGCCGGGGGCGCGGGAGAGACCCAGTACTTC 15 NA TRBV7-9 NA TRBJ2-5
CASSPPDSSYEQYF TGCGCCAGCAGCCCTCCGGACAGTTCCTACGAGCAGTACTTC 14 NA TRBV5-1 NA TRBJ2-7
CASSDGGGAGNEQFF TGTGCCAGCAGTGACGGCGGGGGGGCAGGGAATGAGCAGTTCTTC 15 few TRBV6-4 TRBD2 TRBJ2-1
CASSRTGTGGNEKLFF TGCGCCAGCAGCAGAACCGGGACAGGGGGTAACGAAAAACTGTTTTTT 16 NA TRBV5-1 TRBD1 TRBJ1-4
CASSKGVGRTDTQYF TGTGCCAGTAGCAAAGGTGTGGGACGCACAGATACGCAGTATTTT 15 NA TRBV19 NA TRBJ2-3
CASSSGQGWETQYF TGTGCCAGCAGCTCGGGGCAGGGTTGGGAGACCCAGTACTTC 14 NA TRBV11-3 NA TRBJ2-5
CASSKQGSEAFF TGTGCCAGCAGTAAACAGGGGTCTGAAGCTTTCTTT 12 NA TRBV6-5 TRBD1 TRBJ1-1
CATSRAPQQETQYF TGTGCCACCAGCAGAGCTCCCCAGCAAGAGACCCAGTACTTC 14 NA TRBV15 NA TRBJ2-5
CASSPNRVEQYF TGCGCCAGCAGCCCGAACAGAGTCGAGCAGTACTTC 12 NA TRBV5-1 NA TRBJ2-7
CASSDSGGTDTQYF TGTGCCAGCAGTGATAGCGGGGGCACAGATACGCAGTATTTT 14 NA TRBV6-4 TRBD2 TRBJ2-3
CASSHRQGSETQYF TGTGCCAGCAGCCACCGACAGGGCTCCGAGACCCAGTACTTC 14 few TRBV3-1/TRBV3-2 TRBD1 TRBJ2-5
CSSRDHNEKLFF TGCAGCTCCCGGGACCATAATGAAAAACTGTTTTTT 12 NA TRBV29-1 NA TRBJ1-4
CASSLSSNQPQHF TGTGCCAGCAGCCTAAGTAGCAATCAGCCCCAGCATTTT 13 NA TRBV28 NA TRBJ1-5
CASSETALAKNIQYF TGTGCCAGCAGTGAAACAGCCTTAGCCAAAAACATTCAGTACTTC 15 NA TRBV2 NA TRBJ2-4
CASSRAWMNTEAFF TGTGCCAGTAGTAGGGCCTGGATGAACACTGAAGCTTTCTTT 14 NA TRBV19 NA TRBJ1-1
CASSLPSRQNTEAFF TGTGCCAGCAGTTTACCTTCAAGACAGAACACTGAAGCTTTCTTT 15 NA TRBV28 NA TRBJ1-1
CASSSQGNSPLHF TGTGCCAGCAGCTCACAGGGTAATTCACCCCTCCACTTT 13 NA TRBV9 NA TRBJ1-6
CASSIGVAGDQETQYF TGTGCCAGTAGTATCGGGGTAGCGGGAGACCAAGAGACCCAGTACTTC 16 NA TRBV19 TRBD2 TRBJ2-5
CASSLSYSNQPQHF TGTGCCAGCAGTTTATCGTACAGCAATCAGCCCCAGCATTTT 14 NA TRBV28 NA TRBJ1-5
CASSLGRGEYEQYF TGTGCCAGCAGTTTAGGCAGGGGAGAGTACGAGCAGTACTTC 14 NA TRBV27 NA TRBJ2-7
CASSLVLAGDTQYF TGTGCCAGCAGCTTAGTTCTAGCGGGAGATACGCAGTATTTT 14 NA TRBV7-2 TRBD2 TRBJ2-3
CASSFSGGNYGYTF TGTGCCAGCAGCTTTTCGGGGGGGAACTATGGCTACACCTTC 14 NA TRBV5-4 NA TRBJ1-2
CASSVGYSPLHF TGTGCCAGCAGCGTAGGGTATTCACCCCTCCACTTT 12 NA TRBV9 NA TRBJ1-6
CASSYSAGYGYTF TGTGCCAGCAGTTACTCGGCAGGCTATGGCTACACCTTC 13 NA TRBV6-5 NA TRBJ1-2
CASSIDGSSGNTIYF TGTGCCAGTAGTATAGATGGATCTTCTGGAAACACCATATATTTT 15 NA TRBV19 NA TRBJ1-3
CASRPTGTYEQYF TGTGCCAGCAGACCAACCGGGACCTACGAGCAGTACTTC 13 NA TRBV28 NA TRBJ2-7
CASQPGRINSPLHF TGCGCCAGTCAACCGGGACGGATTAATTCACCCCTCCACTTT 14 NA TRBV4-1 NA TRBJ1-6
CASSLDRDTEAFF TGTGCCAGCAGCTTGGACAGGGACACTGAAGCTTTCTTT 13 NA TRBV5-6 NA TRBJ1-1
CASSPDRSTEAFF TGTGCCAGCTCACCGGACAGGAGCACTGAAGCTTTCTTT 13 NA TRBV18 TRBD1 TRBJ1-1
CASSLRATGGGYTF TGTGCCAGCAGCTTACGGGCGACAGGGGGAGGCTACACCTTC 14 few TRBV7-2 TRBD1 TRBJ1-2
CASSLGHANTGELFF TGCGCCAGCAGCTTGGGACATGCGAACACCGGGGAGCTGTTTTTT 15 NA TRBV5-1 NA TRBJ2-2